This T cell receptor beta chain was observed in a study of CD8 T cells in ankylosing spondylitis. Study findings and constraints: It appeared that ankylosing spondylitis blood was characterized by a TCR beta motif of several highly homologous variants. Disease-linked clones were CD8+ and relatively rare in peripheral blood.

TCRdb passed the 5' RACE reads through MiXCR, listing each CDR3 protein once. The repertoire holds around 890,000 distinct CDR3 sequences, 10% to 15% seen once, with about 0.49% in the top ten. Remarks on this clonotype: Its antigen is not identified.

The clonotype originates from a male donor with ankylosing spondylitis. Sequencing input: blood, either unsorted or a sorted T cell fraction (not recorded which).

The CDR3 protein is CRITSGMYQETQYF. The CDR3 DNA reads TGCAGGATAACTAGCGGGATGTACCAAGAGACCCAGTACTTC. This sequence joins TRBV20-1 and TRBJ2-5; the match to TRBD2 covers 10 bases. This CDR3 region has 14 residues. Germline lookup yields CDR1 DFQATT and CDR2 SNEGSKA (reference sequence).